Included here is one T cell receptor beta chain sequence, with context. This entry belongs to a study of blood T cell repertoires in COVID-19. On the study more broadly: Samples taken during acute and convalescent COVID-19 were collected in the United States, Italy and Spain. T cells, B-cell-depleted T cells, or PBMCs supplied cDNA or gDNA.

Study processing details: Scientists estimated how many nucleated cells there were by amplifying reference gene primers. TCRdb's table, derived via immunoSEQ multiplex PCR, lists solely in-frame clones and lacks some. The DNA gave D and trimming, while V, J and clone size come from that table. The sample contains some 260,000 clones, 70% to 90% of which appear only once. J gave up 7 bases and V 8 bases, and 17 bases lay outside the gene matches. Germline V gene lookup returns CDR1 GTSNPN and CDR2 SVGIG (reference sequence). This CDR3 is built from 16 residues. The chain has TRBV30 and TRBJ2-2, with TRBD2 matching over 9 bases. This receptor was taken from a man younger than 30 with active or convalescent COVID-19. Sample: peripheral blood. CDR3 loop: CAGSRAGGFGFGELFF. CDR3 bases: TGTGCCGGCTCCCGCGCGGGGGGGTTCGGGTTCGGGGAGCTGTTTTTT.